The clone carrying this T cell receptor (beta chain) was counted a single time. The data are from a study of T-cell memory formation after mild COVID-19. TCRdb processed the 5' RACE reads anew with MiXCR; each CDR3 protein has one entry. The data contain hundreds of thousands of distinct CDR3 sequences, roughly 17% of them singletons. The receptor's source is an adult woman who had mild COVID-19 (a few samples of this study predate the infection). Cell type and time point are not known. The specimen was PBMCs or a T cell subset sorted from them (not recorded which).

The CDR3 loop is CASSKAEYGGPRGTGELFF. The CDR3 nucleotides read TGTGCCAGCAGCAAAGCTGAATACGGGGGGCCCCGTGGGACCGGGGAGCTGTTTTTT. V is TRBV21-1 and J is TRBJ2-2; the D segment call TRBD1 is taken from the table without a DNA check. TRBV21-1 is a pseudogene locus. The CDR3 contains 19 residues.